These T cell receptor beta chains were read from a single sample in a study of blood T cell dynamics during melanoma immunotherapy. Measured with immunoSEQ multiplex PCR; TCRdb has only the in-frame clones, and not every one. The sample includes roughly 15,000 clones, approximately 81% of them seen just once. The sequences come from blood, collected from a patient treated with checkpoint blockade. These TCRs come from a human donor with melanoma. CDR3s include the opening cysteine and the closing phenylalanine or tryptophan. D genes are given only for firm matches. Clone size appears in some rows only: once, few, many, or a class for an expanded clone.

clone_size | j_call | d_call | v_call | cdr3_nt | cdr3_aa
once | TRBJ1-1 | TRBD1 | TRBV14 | TGTGCCAGCAGCTCCCGGGACAGGGGGAGGTCCACTGAAGCTTTCTTT | CASSSRDRGRSTEAFF
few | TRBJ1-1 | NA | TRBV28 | TGTGCCAGCAGTTGGGTTCGGGGCACTGAAGCTTTCTTT | CASSWVRGTEAFF
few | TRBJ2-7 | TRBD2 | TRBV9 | TGTGCCAGCAAAAAACCCCAGACTAGCGGGGTTTACGAGCAGTACTTC | CASKKPQTSGVYEQYF
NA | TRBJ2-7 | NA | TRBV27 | TGTGCCAGCAGTTTAAGGCTGCAGGAGGGAAGCTCCTACGAGCAGTACTTC | CASSLRLQEGSSYEQYF
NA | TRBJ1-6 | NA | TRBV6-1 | TGTGCCAGCTCACATCAGACCCTCCACTTT | CASSHQTLHF
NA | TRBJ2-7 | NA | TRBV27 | TGTGCCAGCACCCAACGGGTGGATACGATGAGGTACGAGCAGTACTTC | CASTQRVDTMRYEQYF
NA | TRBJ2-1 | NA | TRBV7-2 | TGTGCCAGCAGCTTAGTGATAGGGGGCAATGAGCAGTTCTTC | CASSLVIGGNEQFF
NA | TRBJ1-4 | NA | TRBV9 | TGTGCCAGCAGCCCTAAGATCCCCGCCGGGGAAAAACTGTTTTTT | CASSPKIPAGEKLFF
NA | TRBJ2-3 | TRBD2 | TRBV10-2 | TGCGCCAGCAGTGAGCCGTCACTAGCGGGGAGCACAGATACGCAGTATTTT | CASSEPSLAGSTDTQYF
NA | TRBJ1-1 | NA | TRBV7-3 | TGTGCCAGCAGCCCCCACCCGTGGGGGCTTGAAGGAATGAACACTGAAGCTTTCTTT | CASSPHPWGLEGMNTEAFF
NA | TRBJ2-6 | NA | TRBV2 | TGTGCCAGCAGTGATCCCCGGGGAAACTCTGGGGCCAACGTCCTGACTTTC | CASSDPRGNSGANVLTF
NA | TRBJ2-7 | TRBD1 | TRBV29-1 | TGCAGCGTTCGGGGGACAGGGGGTTACGAGCAGTACTTC | CSVRGTGGYEQYF
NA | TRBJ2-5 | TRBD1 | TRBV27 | TGTGCCAGCAGCCGGGGACAGGGGGAAGAGACCCAGTACTTC | CASSRGQGEETQYF
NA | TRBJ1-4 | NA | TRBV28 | TGTGCCAGCAGTTTTATGGGCAGGGTTTCCGAAAAACTGTTTTTT | CASSFMGRVSEKLFF
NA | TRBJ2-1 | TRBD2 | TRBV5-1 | TGCGCCAGCAGCTTGAATAGCGGGGGGGAGGCCTACAATGAGCAGTTCTTC | CASSLNSGGEAYNEQFF
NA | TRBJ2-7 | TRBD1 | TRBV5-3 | TGTGCCAAAATTTGCCGGGGGACAGGTGCCTACGAGCAGTACTTC | CAKICRGTGAYEQYF
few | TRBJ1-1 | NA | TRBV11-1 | TGTGCCAGCAGCCCTGGCAGGACTGAAGCTTTCTTT | CASSPGRTEAFF
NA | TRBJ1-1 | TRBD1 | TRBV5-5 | TGTGCCAGCGTCGGCGCAGGGGGGACTGAAGCTTTCTTT | CASVGAGGTEAFF
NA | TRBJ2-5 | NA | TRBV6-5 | TGTGCCAGCAGTTACTCAACTGAAGAGACCCAGTACTTC | CASSYSTEETQYF
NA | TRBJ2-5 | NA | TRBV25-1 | TGTGCCAGCAGTGAATACGAGGAGACCCAGTACTTC | CASSEYEETQYF
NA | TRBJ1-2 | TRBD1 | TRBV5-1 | TGCGCCAGCAGTTCAGACCCAGGGGGCGATGGCTATGGCTACACCTTC | CASSSDPGGDGYGYTF
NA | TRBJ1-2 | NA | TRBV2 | TGTGCCAGCAGTGAAGCTTGGACAGACAGGTACTATGGCTACACCTTC | CASSEAWTDRYYGYTF
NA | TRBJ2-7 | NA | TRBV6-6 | TGTGCCAGCAGTTACTCGATTGGTCCCAGTTCCTACGAGCAGTACTTC | CASSYSIGPSSYEQYF
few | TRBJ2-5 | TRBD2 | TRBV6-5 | TGTGCCAGCAGAGAGAGCGGGGCCGCCGGAGAGACCCAGTACTTC | CASRESGAAGETQYF
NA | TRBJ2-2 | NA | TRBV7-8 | TGTGCCAGCAGCTTAATGGAACCCGGGGAGCTGTTTTTT | CASSLMEPGELFF
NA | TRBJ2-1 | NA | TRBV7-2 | TGTGCCAGCAGCTTGAGTCCTAGCTCCTACAATGAGCAGTTCTTC | CASSLSPSSYNEQFF
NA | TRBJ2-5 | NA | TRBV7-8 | TGTGCCAGCAGCTTAGGCCCGGCAGGGATAGCCCAAGAGACCCAGTACTTC | CASSLGPAGIAQETQYF
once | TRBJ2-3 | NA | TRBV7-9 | TGTGCCAGCAGCTTTCTAGGGGCCGATACGCAGTATTTT | CASSFLGADTQYF
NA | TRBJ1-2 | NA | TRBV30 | TGTGCCTGGAGGAGGGCGGGTGGGGGCTACACCTTC | CAWRRAGGGYTF
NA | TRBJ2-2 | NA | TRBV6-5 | TGTGCCAGCAGTTACGATCGGGAAAACACCGGGGAGCTGTTTTTT | CASSYDRENTGELFF
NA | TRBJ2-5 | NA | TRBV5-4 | TGTGCCAGCAGCTTAGCTACTAGCTGGGAGACCCAGTACTTC | CASSLATSWETQYF
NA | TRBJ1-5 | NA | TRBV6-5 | TGTGCCAGTAGGAGGGGCATTTCGGTTCAGCCCCAGCATTTT | CASRRGISVQPQHF
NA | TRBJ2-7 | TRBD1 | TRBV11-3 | TGTGCCAGCAGCTCGACAGGGGACTACGAGCAGTACTTC | CASSSTGDYEQYF
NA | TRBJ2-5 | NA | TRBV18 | TGTGCCAGCTCACCACCACCCCCAGGGAGGGAGACCCAGTACTTC | CASSPPPPGRETQYF
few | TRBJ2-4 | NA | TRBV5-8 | TGTGCCAGCAGCTTGGTGTGGAACATTCAGTACTTC | CASSLVWNIQYF
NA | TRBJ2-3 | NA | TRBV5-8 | TGTGCCAGCAGCTCATGGGGGGCCCGGGCAGATACGCAGTATTTT | CASSSWGARADTQYF
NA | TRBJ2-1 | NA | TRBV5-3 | TGTGCCAGCAGCCAAGAGGGGCGGGAGCAGTTCTTC | CASSQEGREQFF
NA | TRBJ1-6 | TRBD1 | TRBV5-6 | TGTGCCAGCAGCTTGGGGACGGGGCAGGGGGATTCACCCCTCCACTTT | CASSLGTGQGDSPLHF
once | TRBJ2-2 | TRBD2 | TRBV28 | TGTGCCAGCACCCAGCGGGTAGCGGGGGACCACACCGGGGAGCTGTTTTTT | CASTQRVAGDHTGELFF
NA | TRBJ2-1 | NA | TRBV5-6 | TGTGCCAGCAGCACGCCAGGGCGAGGGTCGGAGCAGTTCTTC | CASSTPGRGSEQFF
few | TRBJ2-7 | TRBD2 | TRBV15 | TGTGCCACCAGCAGACAACTAGCGGGGGGCACCTACGAGCAGTACTTC | CATSRQLAGGTYEQYF
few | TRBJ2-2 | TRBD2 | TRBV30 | TGTGCCTGGAGTAAGGGACTAGCGGTTATCGGGGAGCTGTTTTTT | CAWSKGLAVIGELFF
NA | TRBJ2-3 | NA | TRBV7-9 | TGTGCCAGCAGCCCCGGGCAATACCTCTCAGATACGCAGTATTTT | CASSPGQYLSDTQYF
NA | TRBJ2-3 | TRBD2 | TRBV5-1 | TGCGCCAGCCGTGGGGGCGGGGGGACTACAGATACGCAGTATTTT | CASRGGGGTTDTQYF
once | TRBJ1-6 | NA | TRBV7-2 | TGTGCCAGCAGCCCCCCGGCGGCTAATTCACCCCTCCACTTT | CASSPPAANSPLHF
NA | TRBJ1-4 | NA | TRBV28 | TGTGCCAGCAGTTTGCCACTCCACAGGGAGGGGGATAGTGAAAAACTGTTTTTT | CASSLPLHREGDSEKLFF
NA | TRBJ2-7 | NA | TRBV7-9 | TGTGCCAGCAGCCCCCTCAACGCCTACGAGCAGTACTTC | CASSPLNAYEQYF
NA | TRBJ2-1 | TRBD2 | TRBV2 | TGTGCCAGCAGTGAAGGAGCGGGGAGCTCCTACAATGAGCAGTTCTTC | CASSEGAGSSYNEQFF
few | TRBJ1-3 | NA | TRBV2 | TGTGCCAGCAGTGAGGGAGGTGGAAACACCATATATTTT | CASSEGGGNTIYF